This T cell receptor beta chain was captured by sequencing in a study of T-cell reconstitution after alpha-beta-depleted transplantation in children. This CDR3 contains 14 residues. The ends were cut back, 0 bases at V and 3 bases at J, with 5 bases in the middle. The V gene's germline CDR1 is SGHAT and CDR2 FQNNGV. This clonotype was seen many times. Unique molecular identifiers tagged the TCRbeta library. MiXCR was run by TCRdb on the PCR reads, yielding one entry per CDR3 protein. The repertoire holds some 200,000 distinct CDR3 sequences, with over 5.5% as singletons. The clonotype originates from a human donor who donated a stem cell graft to a child with Wiskott-Aldrich syndrome. The J gene is TRBJ2-2, the V gene TRBV11-2; D gene ambiguous. Sequenced here: PBMCs from the stem cell graft donor, sampled from the stem cell graft. CDR3 sequence: CASSLDGYTGELFF. The CDR3 DNA is TGTGCCAGCAGCTTAGATGGGTACACCGGGGAGCTGTTTTTT. The full variable domain, its missing parts supplied by reference TRBV11-2 and TRBJ2-2, is EAGVAQSPRYKIIEKRQSVAFWCNPISGHATLYWYQQILGQGPKLLIQFQNNGVVDDSQLPKDRFSAERLKGVDSTLKIQPAKLEDSAVYLCASSLDGYTGELFFGEGSRLTVL.